This is a list of T cell receptor beta chains from one sample in a study of cytomegalovirus exposure and HLA in healthy donors. Profiling relied on immunoSEQ multiplex PCR, and the TCRdb table lists in-frame clones only, not all of them. The data show 70,000 to 95,000 clones, 80% seen once. Sequenced material: PBMCs. The receptor set was obtained from a young man in good health and CMV-seronegative. Each CDR3 is given with its conserved first and last residue.

V	J	CDR3
TRBV4-2	TRBJ2-2	CASSQEAGVGTGELFF
TRBV18	TRBJ1-3	CASKGQAGNTIYF
TRBV5-1	TRBJ2-3	CASSLEGQEGDTQYF
TRBV6-6	TRBJ1-1	CASTGNTEAFF
TRBV7-3	TRBJ2-5	CASSPSGGYETQYF
TRBV9	TRBJ2-3	CASSVDRGGDTQYF
TRBV7-6	TRBJ2-6	CASSLTGSGANVLTF
TRBV10-3	TRBJ2-7	CAIATEYEQYF
TRBV14	TRBJ1-1	CASSPWDRGGNTEAFF
TRBV6-5	TRBJ1-2	CASSYGQNLGYTF
TRBV5-1	TRBJ2-7	CASSLGGGSGQGTYEQYF
TRBV10-1	TRBJ2-1	CASSGLGSYNEQFF
TRBV5-4	TRBJ1-3	CASSRVPRNTIYF
TRBV9	TRBJ2-1	CASNGPGQYFYNEQFF
TRBV6-6	TRBJ2-5	CATGVGETQYF
TRBV25-1	TRBJ2-6	CASSESNPAVVLTF
TRBV7-9	TRBJ2-3	CSSSLLLAGGSTDTQYF
TRBV5-1	TRBJ2-7	CASSSGGPEDEQYF
TRBV10-3	TRBJ1-1	CAISAPQTGTNTEAFF
TRBV7-6	TRBJ2-2	CASSLFRGNTGELFF
TRBV13	TRBJ2-4	CASSLEADKNIQYF
TRBV30	TRBJ1-3	CAWSVRRDLGYF
TRBV7-9	TRBJ1-4	CASSDRDRGRGEKLFF
TRBV5-4	TRBJ2-4	CASSSPPGQGGAKNIQYF
TRBV2	TRBJ1-6	CASTPRAYNSPLHF
TRBV9	TRBJ1-1	CASSVAEGNTEAFF
TRBV30	TRBJ2-7	CATSTQENYEQYF
TRBV6-4	TRBJ2-2	CASRPGQGTGELFF
TRBV19	TRBJ2-6	CASSIRSGSGANVLTF
TRBV5-1	TRBJ1-5	CASSLAGGHNQPQHF
TRBV7-6	TRBJ2-7	CASSLGGYGGLSYEQYF
TRBV29-1	TRBJ1-2	CSVGATGGGYGYTF
TRBV9	TRBJ1-5	CASSAGQATLNQPQHF
TRBV29-1	TRBJ2-5	CSVDIRETIQETQYF
TRBV19	TRBJ2-5	CASSTDRGTQETQYF
TRBV5-1	TRBJ1-4	CASSGAGQGNEKLFF
TRBV9	TRBJ2-5	CASSVGDRYAQETQYF
TRBV29-1	TRBJ2-1	CSVGLAFGSEQFF
TRBV19	TRBJ2-3	CASSMGQGSDTQYF
TRBV6-1	TRBJ2-3	CASSEATVTQYF
TRBV9	TRBJ2-7	CASSVGDRDMEQYF
TRBV9	TRBJ1-1	CASSVDSMNTEAFF
TRBV21-1	TRBJ2-3	CASSKAGSGGGGTDTQYF